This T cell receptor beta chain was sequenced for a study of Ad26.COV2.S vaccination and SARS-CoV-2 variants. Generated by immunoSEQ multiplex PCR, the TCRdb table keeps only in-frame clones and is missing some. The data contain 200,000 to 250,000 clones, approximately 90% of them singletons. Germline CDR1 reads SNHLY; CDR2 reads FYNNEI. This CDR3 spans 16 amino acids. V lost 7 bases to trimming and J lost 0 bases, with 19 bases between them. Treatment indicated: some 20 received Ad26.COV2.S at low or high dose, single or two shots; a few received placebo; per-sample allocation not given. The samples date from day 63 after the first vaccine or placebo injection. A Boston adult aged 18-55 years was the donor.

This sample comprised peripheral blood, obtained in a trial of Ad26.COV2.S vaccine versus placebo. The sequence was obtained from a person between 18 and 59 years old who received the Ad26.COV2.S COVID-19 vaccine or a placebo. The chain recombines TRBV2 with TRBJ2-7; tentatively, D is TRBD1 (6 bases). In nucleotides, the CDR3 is TGTGCCAGCACCCTGCTTGGGGGCTTTAGCTCCTACGAGCAGTACTTC. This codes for CASTLLGGFSSYEQYF.